The rows below give T cell receptor beta chains drawn from one sample of a study of CD4 T cells in relation to SARS-CoV-2 and coronaviruses. Their recognized antigens are unknown. Clones were sequenced by immunoSEQ multiplex PCR, and TCRdb holds only the in-frame ones, with some missing. The data contain roughly 30,000 clones, 74% of them singletons. The specimen sequenced was CD4+ T cells from PBMCs, cultured in vitro. These receptors all stem from a human donor in good health. CDR3s include the opening cysteine and the closing phenylalanine or tryptophan. Each record gives: V gene, J gene, D gene, clone size, CDR3 DNA, CDR3 protein. A D gene is named only where the DNA matches it firmly. Where a row states a size, it is once, few, many or the class of an expanded clone; other rows omit it.

TRBV7-2,TRBJ2-1,TRBD2,NA,TGTGCCAGCAGCCTGGATACTAGCGCTTACAATGAGCAGTTCTTC,CASSLDTSAYNEQFF
TRBV6-1,TRBJ1-2,NA,NA,TGTGCCAGCAGTGAAACTACAGGGGGCTACACCTTC,CASSETTGGYTF
TRBV5-1,TRBJ2-2,NA,few,TGCGCCAGCAGCTTGGGACAGAACACCGGGGAGCTGTTTTTT,CASSLGQNTGELFF
TRBV11-3,TRBJ2-3,TRBD1,NA,TGTGCCAGCAGCACAGGACAGGGACCTAGCACAGATACGCAGTATTTT,CASSTGQGPSTDTQYF
TRBV2,TRBJ1-2,NA,NA,TGTGCCAGCACCACGAATGCAGGGGCGGTTGGCTACACCTTC,CASTTNAGAVGYTF
TRBV6-5,TRBJ2-5,NA,few,TGTGCCAGCAGTATTAACGTCAGGGTAGGAGAGACCCAGTACTTC,CASSINVRVGETQYF
TRBV7-3,TRBJ2-1,TRBD2,once,TGTGCCAGCAGTCAGGGGCTAGCGGGGCACAATGAGCAGTTCTTC,CASSQGLAGHNEQFF
TRBV27,TRBJ2-3,TRBD2,few,TGTGCCAGCAGTCTATCGCGGCTAGCGGGTAGCACAGATACGCAGTATTTT,CASSLSRLAGSTDTQYF
TRBV11-2,TRBJ1-2,NA,NA,TGTGCCAGCAGCCTTTGGGCAGGGCGGACTGGCTACACCTTC,CASSLWAGRTGYTF
TRBV6-6,TRBJ1-2,NA,NA,TGTGCCAGCAGTTACTCGATAGTGGCGGCTAACTATGGCTACACCTTC,CASSYSIVAANYGYTF
TRBV7-2,TRBJ2-5,TRBD1,few,TGTGCCAGCAGCTTCGCAGGGGGCCAAGAGACCCAGTACTTC,CASSFAGGQETQYF
TRBV3-1/TRBV3-2,TRBJ1-3,NA,NA,TGTGCCAGCAGCCGGGACGGGACTGGAAACACCATATATTTT,CASSRDGTGNTIYF
TRBV9,TRBJ1-2,TRBD1,NA,TGTGCCAGCAGCGCGGGGGGGGCAGGGGGCGCCTATGGCTACACCTTC,CASSAGGAGGAYGYTF
TRBV5-1,TRBJ2-2,NA,NA,TGCGCCAGCAGCCCGGACGCGCAGGACGGGGAGCTGTTTTTT,CASSPDAQDGELFF
TRBV10-3,TRBJ2-5,NA,NA,TGTGCCATCAGTGTTTCAGGGGAAGAGACCCAGTACTTC,CAISVSGEETQYF
TRBV19,TRBJ1-1,TRBD1,NA,TGTGCCAGTAGTATAGAGAGGGGGCAAAGAGGGTTGGACACTGAAGCTTTCTTT,CASSIERGQRGLDTEAFF
TRBV27,TRBJ2-6,NA,NA,TGTGCCAGCAGTTTATCCTTGGTACTCGGCTCTGGGGCCAACGTCCTGACTTTC,CASSLSLVLGSGANVLTF
TRBV6-5,TRBJ1-6,NA,NA,TGTGCCAGCAGTTTCCCCCCCGGGAGTGTCGATTCACCCCTCCACTTT,CASSFPPGSVDSPLHF
TRBV3-1/TRBV3-2,TRBJ2-3,NA,once,TGTGCCAGCAGCCAAGGCACAGATACGCAGTATTTT,CASSQGTDTQYF
TRBV24-1,TRBJ2-1,NA,NA,TGTGCCACCGGAGGGCCTTCCTACAATGAGCAGTTCTTC,CATGGPSYNEQFF
TRBV2,TRBJ2-5,NA,NA,TGTGCCAGCAGCGGGTCGCAAGAGACCCAGTACTTC,CASSGSQETQYF
TRBV29-1,TRBJ2-1,NA,NA,TGCAGCGTTGCGCTAGCGGAGCAGTTCTTC,CSVALAEQFF
TRBV19,TRBJ2-5,NA,NA,TGTGCCAGTAGTATGGTTCAGGGTAGTCTAGAGACCCAGTACTTC,CASSMVQGSLETQYF
TRBV11-2,TRBJ2-7,TRBD2,NA,TGTGCCAGCAGCTTAGATCAGGCGGGAGAGGTTTACGAGCAGTACTTC,CASSLDQAGEVYEQYF
TRBV6-5,TRBJ2-5,NA,once,TGTGCCAGCAGTTACTCTGGCAGGGTACAAGAGACCCAGTACTTC,CASSYSGRVQETQYF
TRBV25-1,TRBJ2-7,NA,NA,TGTGCCAGCAGTGAACAGGGGTACGAGCAGTACTTC,CASSEQGYEQYF
TRBV7-2,TRBJ1-4,NA,few,TGTGCCAGCAGCTTAGTCGGGTATCTGGGTGAAAAACTGTTTTTT,CASSLVGYLGEKLFF
TRBV5-1,TRBJ1-1,NA,NA,TGCGCCAGCAGCTTGGGACACTATGAAGCTTTCTTT,CASSLGHYEAFF
TRBV11-2,TRBJ1-2,NA,NA,TGTGCCAGCAGCATTTCCGGGACCCCCAACCCTAACTATGGCTACACCTTC,CASSISGTPNPNYGYTF
TRBV19,TRBJ2-7,NA,NA,TGTGCCAGTAGTATAGCGACTCACGGCTACGAGCAGTACTTC,CASSIATHGYEQYF
TRBV7-2,TRBJ2-1,NA,NA,TGTGCCAGCAGCTTAAGCAGGAACTCCCTTGAGCAGTTCTTC,CASSLSRNSLEQFF
TRBV19,TRBJ2-7,TRBD1,NA,TGTGCCAGTAGTGCACCGGGACAGCTGACCTACGAGCAGTACTTC,CASSAPGQLTYEQYF
TRBV5-4,TRBJ2-3,NA,NA,TGTGCCAGCAAGTACGGGGGCTCCACAGATACGCAGTATTTT,CASKYGGSTDTQYF
TRBV18,TRBJ1-1,NA,NA,TGTGCCAGCTCACCCTACAGGGTCCGTGACGCTGAAGCTTTCTTT,CASSPYRVRDAEAFF
TRBV7-6,TRBJ1-3,NA,NA,TGTGCCAGCAGCGCAGAGCTGCTATGGGGGGGCAGTGGAAACACCATATATTTT,CASSAELLWGGSGNTIYF
TRBV10-3,TRBJ1-2,NA,NA,TGTGCCATCAGTGATGGGACAAACAACTATGGCTACACCTTC,CAISDGTNNYGYTF
TRBV7-2,TRBJ2-7,NA,NA,TGTGCCAGCAGCTCGTTCCCGAAGGGGGATGGGGTCTACGAGCAGTACTTC,CASSSFPKGDGVYEQYF
TRBV4-1,TRBJ2-3,NA,NA,TGCGCCAGCACCATAGGGAGGGGGCAAACAGATACGCAGTATTTT,CASTIGRGQTDTQYF
TRBV5-1,TRBJ2-5,TRBD2,NA,TGCGCCAGCAGCAGGGGAGCGGGGGGGCAAGAGACCCAGTACTTC,CASSRGAGGQETQYF
TRBV7-2,TRBJ2-7,NA,NA,TGTGCCAGCAGCTTCGGACAGTCGTCGGACGAGCAGTACTTC,CASSFGQSSDEQYF
TRBV6-2/TRBV6-3,TRBJ1-5,TRBD1,few,TGTGCCAGCAGTTACGACAGGGGGCAGCCCCAGCATTTT,CASSYDRGQPQHF
TRBV12-3/TRBV12-4,TRBJ1-6,NA,NA,TGTGCCAGCAGTCTCCCGGGCTCACCCCTCCACTTT,CASSLPGSPLHF
TRBV6-2/TRBV6-3,TRBJ2-7,TRBD1,once,TGTGCCAGCAGGTACAGGGGTCCCTCCTACGAGCAGTACTTC,CASRYRGPSYEQYF
TRBV7-2,TRBJ2-1,NA,NA,TGTGCCAGCAGTTCCGGACGGAATGAGCAGTTCTTC,CASSSGRNEQFF
TRBV29-1,TRBJ2-7,TRBD2,NA,TGCAGCGTTCGATCTAGCGGGAGCTACGAGCAGTACTTC,CSVRSSGSYEQYF
TRBV6-2/TRBV6-3,TRBJ2-7,NA,NA,TGTGCCAGCACCCCCCGGGGGGCGACCTACGAGCAGTACTTC,CASTPRGATYEQYF
TRBV18,TRBJ1-3,TRBD1,NA,TGTGCCAGCTCACCCTCGGGACAGCAGTACTCTGGAAACACCATATATTTT,CASSPSGQQYSGNTIYF
TRBV10-1,TRBJ1-1,NA,NA,TGCGCCAGCAGTGAGGGAAGGGGGGTAGCTTTCTTT,CASSEGRGVAFF